Listed below are T cell receptor beta chains from one sample, sequenced in a study of metastatic and nonmetastatic thyroid tumors. TCRdb re-analyzed the PCR reads using MiXCR. The table lists about 27,000 clones, approximately 16% of them singletons. The specimen was blood. The origin of the receptors is a male donor with papillary thyroid cancer or a benign thyroid nodule (not recorded which). Some clones in this sample may be carry-over from other donors' samples. Both conserved end residues are trimmed from each CDR3. Rows give clone size only sometimes, using once, few, many, or a class for an expanded clone.

v_gene	abundance	j_gene	len	CDR3aa
TRBV7-9	many	TRBJ1-5	12	ASSAQGVNQPQH
TRBV7-3	NA	TRBJ2-1	13	ASSFIAGGYNEQF
TRBV28	medium-sized	TRBJ1-3	11	ASSKGFGNTIY
TRBV27	few	TRBJ2-7	12	ASSLSGGLHEQY
TRBV29-1	NA	TRBJ2-1	13	SDEREGGSYNEQF
TRBV3-1	many	TRBJ2-7	13	ASSQPGLAPYEQY
TRBV11-2	NA	TRBJ2-5	13	ASSSMQGVPETQH
TRBV5-1	many	TRBJ2-1	13	ASRRSGGASNEQF
TRBV9	many	TRBJ2-3	15	ASSVAGGSKVTDTQY
TRBV28	few	TRBJ2-7	12	ATLRTVPDYEQY
TRBV20-1	NA	TRBJ2-1	12	SARASGARDEQF
TRBV7-8	many	TRBJ2-1	12	ASSLALVIDEQF
TRBV19	NA	TRBJ1-5	15	ASSHLGVGVRNQPQH
TRBV18	NA	TRBJ1-5	12	ASSPLDSRKPQH
TRBV27	medium-sized	TRBJ2-7	13	ASSLGDNRAYEQY
TRBV28	many	TRBJ2-4	17	ASSLGKGKVILAKNIQY
TRBV11-1	many	TRBJ2-1	11	ASSLDPYNEQF
TRBV7-3	NA	TRBJ2-1	14	ASSSPGLAGRNEQF